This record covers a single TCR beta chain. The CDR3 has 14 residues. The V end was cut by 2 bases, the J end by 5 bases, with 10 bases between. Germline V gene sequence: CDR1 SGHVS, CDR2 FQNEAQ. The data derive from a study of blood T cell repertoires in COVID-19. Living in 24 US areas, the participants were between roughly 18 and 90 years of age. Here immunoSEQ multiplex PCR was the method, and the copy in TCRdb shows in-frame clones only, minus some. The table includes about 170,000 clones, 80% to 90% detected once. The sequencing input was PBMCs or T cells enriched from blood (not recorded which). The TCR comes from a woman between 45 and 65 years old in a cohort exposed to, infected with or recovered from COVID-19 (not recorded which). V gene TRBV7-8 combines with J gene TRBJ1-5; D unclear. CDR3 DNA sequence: TGTGCCAGCAGCTTAATCGGTCCGTATCAGCCCCAGCATTTT. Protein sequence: CASSLIGPYQPQHF.